The rows below give T cell receptor beta chains drawn from one sample of a study of T-cell memory formation after mild COVID-19. TCRdb called the 5' RACE reads again in MiXCR, with one record for every CDR3 protein. The repertoire holds more than 250,000 distinct CDR3 sequences, about 16% seen once, with approximately 23% in the top ten. The specimen sequenced was PBMCs or a T cell subset sorted from them (not recorded which). The receptors stem from a man between 18 and 35 years old who had mild COVID-19 (a few samples of this study predate the infection). Cell type and time point are not known. Both conserved end residues are part of each CDR3. D genes are given only for firm matches. Clone size appears in some rows only: once, few, many, or a class for an expanded clone.

TRBV7-2,NA,TRBD1,TRBJ1-3,TGTGCCAGCAGCCCAACAGGGGGGACTGGAAACACCATATATTTT,CASSPTGGTGNTIYF
TRBV7-2,once,NA,TRBJ1-1,TGTGCCAGCAGCTTAAAGTTAAGTAACACTGAAGCTTTCTTT,CASSLKLSNTEAFF
TRBV4-1,many,TRBD2,TRBJ2-2,TGCGCCAGCAGCCCAAGACTAGCGGGGGGTTCCGGGGAGCTGTTTTTT,CASSPRLAGGSGELFF
TRBV2,few,NA,TRBJ2-7,TGTGCCAGCAGTGAAGAGCACAGCCAAGAGCAGTACTTC,CASSEEHSQEQYF
TRBV4-2,NA,TRBD2,TRBJ2-4,TGTGCCAGCAGCCAAGCGGGTAACGGGGGGGCTAAAAACATTCAGTGCTTC,CASSQAGNGGAKNIQCF
TRBV20-1,NA,NA,TRBJ1-1,TGCAGTGCTAGAGCTCAAAATCTCGCTGAAGCTTTCTTT,CSARAQNLAEAFF
TRBV4-1,NA,TRBD2,TRBJ2-5,TGCGCCAGCAGCCAAGTCAATTTAGGACTAGCGGGGCAAGAGACCCAGTACTTC,CASSQVNLGLAGQETQYF
TRBV11-3,few,NA,TRBJ2-3,TGTGCCAGCAGCTTAAGGATCGGGGGCACAGATACGCAGTATTTT,CASSLRIGGTDTQYF
TRBV7-6,NA,NA,TRBJ2-2,TGTGCCAGCAGCTTAGTTGGGGGTGCCACCGGGGAGCTGTTTTTT,CASSLVGGATGELFF
TRBV7-3,NA,TRBD1,TRBJ2-3,TGTGCCAGCAGCTTAAAACAGGGGGTCGATACGCAGTATTTT,CASSLKQGVDTQYF
TRBV12-5,few,NA,TRBJ2-3,TGTGCTAGTGGTTTAGTAGGCACAGATACGCAGTATTTT,CASGLVGTDTQYF
TRBV12-3/TRBV12-4,few,TRBD1,TRBJ2-3,TGTGCCAGCAGTTTGGTAACAGGGGGAGATACGCAGTATTTT,CASSLVTGGDTQYF
TRBV2,few,TRBD1,TRBJ1-2,TGTGCCATCTCCGGGACAGGTTATGGCTACACCTTC,CAISGTGYGYTF
TRBV20-1,many,TRBD1,TRBJ2-7,TGCAGTGCTACCAGGGGGCTTGAGCAGTACTTC,CSATRGLEQYF
TRBV24-1,many,NA,TRBJ2-3,TGTGCCACCAGTGACACCCGACAGGCCGGGACGCAGTATTTT,CATSDTRQAGTQYF
TRBV2,few,NA,TRBJ1-6,TGTGCCAGCAGTGAGTCCGTAAATTCACCCCTCCACTTT,CASSESVNSPLHF
TRBV4-1,many,NA,TRBJ1-2,TGCGCCAGCAGCCAAGATCCGGGGTATAATCGTGGCTACACCTTC,CASSQDPGYNRGYTF
TRBV5-1,few,TRBD2,TRBJ2-3,TGCGCCAGCAGCTTGGTACCTAGCGGGGGCCGCACAGATACGCAGTATTTT,CASSLVPSGGRTDTQYF
TRBV7-2,NA,NA,TRBJ2-1,TGTGCCAGCAGCTTAGAAGTGGGTCGGTACAATGAGCAGTTCTTC,CASSLEVGRYNEQFF
TRBV7-6,NA,NA,TRBJ2-3,TGTGCCAGCAGCTTAGTGGGGATTGGTAAAGATACGCAGTATTTT,CASSLVGIGKDTQYF
TRBV18,NA,TRBD1,TRBJ1-2,TGTGCCAGCTCAACGGGACAGAAACCTAACTATGGCTACACCTTC,CASSTGQKPNYGYTF
TRBV7-8,many,TRBD2,TRBJ2-3,TGTGCCAGCAGCTTTCTCGCAGGGGCTAGCGGGGGGGACACAGATACGCAGTATTTT,CASSFLAGASGGDTDTQYF
TRBV5-1,NA,NA,TRBJ1-5,TGCGCCAGCAGCTTGGCCACAGGATTGGGTCAGCCCCAGCATTTT,CASSLATGLGQPQHF
TRBV20-1,many,NA,TRBJ1-5,TGCAGTGCTGCCCACCCGGGACGTCGGGGAGGGGTTATTCAGCCCCAGCATTTT,CSAAHPGRRGGVIQPQHF
TRBV5-4,few,NA,TRBJ2-2,TGTGCCAGCAGCTTTGGTTTCCCGAACACCGGGGAGCTGTTTTTT,CASSFGFPNTGELFF
TRBV5-1,NA,NA,TRBJ2-7,TGCGCCAGCAGCCGCGTTGTGCGAGACTACGAGCAGTACTTC,CASSRVVRDYEQYF
TRBV12-3/TRBV12-4,NA,TRBD1,TRBJ1-1,TGTGCCAGCAACCGGGACAGGGGGGAAGCTTTCTTT,CASNRDRGEAFF
TRBV29-1,NA,TRBD1,TRBJ1-2,TGCAGCACTCAACAGGGGGGTTATGGCTACACCTTC,CSTQQGGYGYTF
TRBV6-2/TRBV6-3,few,TRBD1,TRBJ2-5,TGTGCCAGCACCCGGAGACCGACAGGGCTGGAGACCCAGTACTTC,CASTRRPTGLETQYF
TRBV12-3/TRBV12-4,many,NA,TRBJ2-5,TGTGCCAGCAGTTTAAGGGGAGGTGAAGAGACCCAGTACTTC,CASSLRGGEETQYF
TRBV12-3/TRBV12-4,NA,NA,TRBJ2-1,TGTGCCAGCAGGGGGTCAGGGCAAAAAGTGGGTGAGCAGTTCTTC,CASRGSGQKVGEQFF
TRBV5-1,NA,NA,TRBJ2-6,TGCGCCAGCAGCTTCGGGGCCCGCTCTGGGGCCAACGTCCTGACTTTC,CASSFGARSGANVLTF
TRBV11-2,NA,NA,TRBJ2-7,TGTGCCAGCCCTGGGGGGCGACTGGGGATCCGACGGTCCGAGCAGTACTTC,CASPGGRLGIRRSEQYF
TRBV4-3,many,NA,TRBJ2-7,TGCGCCAGCAGCCAAGAATCGGGGTACGAGCAGTACTTC,CASSQESGYEQYF
TRBV6-2/TRBV6-3,many,TRBD2,TRBJ2-5,TGTGCCAGCAGTGCGGGGGACGAGACCCAGTACTTC,CASSAGDETQYF
TRBV4-1,NA,NA,TRBJ2-3,TGCGCCAGCAGCCCCCACTTACAGGGTCATTCAGATACGCAGTATTTT,CASSPHLQGHSDTQYF
TRBV6-5,few,TRBD2,TRBJ2-4,TGTGCCAGCAGCCAAAAGCGGGGTAGTGTAAACATTCAGTACTTC,CASSQKRGSVNIQYF
TRBV7-2,NA,TRBD2,TRBJ2-3,TGTGCCAGCAGCCCAGCCCTAGCGGGGCCTAGGGGAGATACGCAGTATTTT,CASSPALAGPRGDTQYF
TRBV12-3/TRBV12-4,few,NA,TRBJ1-3,TGTGCCAGTCACCGGACAGATGGAAACACCATATATTTT,CASHRTDGNTIYF
TRBV23-1,few,NA,TRBJ2-7,TGCGCCAGCACTCAGACCCCCTCCTACGAGCAGTACTTC,CASTQTPSYEQYF
TRBV5-1,NA,TRBD1,TRBJ1-6,TGCGCCAGCAGCTCCCAGACAGGGAATAATTCACCCCTCCACTTT,CASSSQTGNNSPLHF
TRBV3-1,NA,NA,TRBJ2-7,TGTGCCAGCAGCCAAGACGAGGCCAGGGCTTTCTACTTC,CASSQDEARAFYF
TRBV5-1,NA,NA,TRBJ2-7,TGCGCCAGCAGCTCGCGAGCAGGGGGGTTCTCCTACGAGCAGTACTTC,CASSSRAGGFSYEQYF
TRBV7-2,NA,NA,TRBJ1-1,TGTGCCAGCAGCTTAGGTGGGGGGGAAACTGAAGCTTTCTTT,CASSLGGGETEAFF
TRBV4-3,NA,NA,TRBJ1-1,TGCGCCAGCAGCCAAGATCTCCTAACAGCCAACACTGAAGCTTTCTTT,CASSQDLLTANTEAFF
TRBV6-2/TRBV6-3,NA,TRBD1,TRBJ1-1,TGTGCCAGCAGTGGAGGGACAGGGGGTACTGAAGCTTTCTTT,CASSGGTGGTEAFF